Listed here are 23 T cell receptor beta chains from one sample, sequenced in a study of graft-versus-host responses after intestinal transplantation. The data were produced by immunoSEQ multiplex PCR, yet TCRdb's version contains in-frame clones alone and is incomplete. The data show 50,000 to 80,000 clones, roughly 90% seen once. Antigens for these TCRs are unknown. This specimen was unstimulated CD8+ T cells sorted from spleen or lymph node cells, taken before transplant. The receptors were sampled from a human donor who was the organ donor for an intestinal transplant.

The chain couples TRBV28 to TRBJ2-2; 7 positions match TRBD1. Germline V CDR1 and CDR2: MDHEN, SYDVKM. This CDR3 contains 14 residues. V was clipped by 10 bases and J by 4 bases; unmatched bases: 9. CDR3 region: CANSVAGGTGELFF. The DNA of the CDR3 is TGTGCCAACTCTGTGGCAGGGGGCACCGGGGAGCTGTTTTTT.

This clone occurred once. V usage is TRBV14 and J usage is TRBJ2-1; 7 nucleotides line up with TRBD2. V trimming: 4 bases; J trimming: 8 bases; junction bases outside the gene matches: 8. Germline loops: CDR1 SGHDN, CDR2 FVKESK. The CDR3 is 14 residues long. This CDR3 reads CASSRIGGGDEQFF. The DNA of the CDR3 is TGTGCCAGCAGCCGGATCGGGGGAGGGGATGAGCAGTTCTTC.

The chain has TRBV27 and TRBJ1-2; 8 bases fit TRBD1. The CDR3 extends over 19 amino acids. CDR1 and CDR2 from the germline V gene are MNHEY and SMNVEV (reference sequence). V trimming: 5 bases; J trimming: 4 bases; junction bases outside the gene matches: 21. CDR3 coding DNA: TGTGCCAGCAGTCCGGTAAAAATGACAGGGGAGTTAAACGTCTATGGCTACACCTTC. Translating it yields CASSPVKMTGELNVYGYTF.

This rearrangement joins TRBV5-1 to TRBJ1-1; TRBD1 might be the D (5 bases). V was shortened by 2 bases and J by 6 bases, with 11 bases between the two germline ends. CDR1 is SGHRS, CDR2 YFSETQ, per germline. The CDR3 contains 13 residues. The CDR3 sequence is CASSLLGGAEAFF. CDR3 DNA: TGCGCCAGCAGCTTACTTGGGGGGGCTGAAGCTTTCTTT.

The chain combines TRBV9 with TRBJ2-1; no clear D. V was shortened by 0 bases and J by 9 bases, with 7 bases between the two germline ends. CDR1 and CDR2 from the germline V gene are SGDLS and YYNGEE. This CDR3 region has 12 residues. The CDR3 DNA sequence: TGTGCCAGCAGCGTAGGAGGCAGTGAGCAGTTCTTC. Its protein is CASSVGGSEQFF.

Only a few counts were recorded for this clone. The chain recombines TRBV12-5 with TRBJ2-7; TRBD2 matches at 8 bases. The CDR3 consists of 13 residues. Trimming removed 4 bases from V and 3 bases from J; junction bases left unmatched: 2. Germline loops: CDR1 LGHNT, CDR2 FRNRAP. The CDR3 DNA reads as TGTGCTAGTGGTTCGGGACTAGGCTACGAGCAGTACTTC. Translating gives CASGSGLGYEQYF.

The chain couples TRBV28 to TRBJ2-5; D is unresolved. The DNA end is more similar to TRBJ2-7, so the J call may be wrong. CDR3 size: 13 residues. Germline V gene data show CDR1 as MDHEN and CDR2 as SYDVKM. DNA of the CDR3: TGTGCCAGCAGTTTAGTACAGCCCTACGAGCAGTACTTC. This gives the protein CASSLVQPYEQYF.

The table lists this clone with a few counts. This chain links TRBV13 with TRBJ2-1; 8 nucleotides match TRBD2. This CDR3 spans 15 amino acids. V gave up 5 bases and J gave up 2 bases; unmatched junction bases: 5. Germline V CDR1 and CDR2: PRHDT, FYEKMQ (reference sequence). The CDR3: CASSASGRPYNEQFF. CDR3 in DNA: TGTGCCAGCAGCGCAAGCGGGAGACCCTACAATGAGCAGTTCTTC.

Here the CDR3 reads CASSQGPLGGKLFF. CDR3 coding DNA: TGTGCCAGCTCCCAAGGCCCCCTAGGAGGGAAACTGTTTTTT. The V and J genes are TRBV18 and TRBJ1-4; D not resolved. The CDR3 loop spans 14 amino acids. Trimming removed 6 bases at V and 11 bases at J, with 19 bases between. From germline, CDR1 is KGHSH and CDR2 LQKENI.

This CDR3 is CASQTAYEQYF. The CDR3 nucleotides are TGTGCCAGCCAGACAGCCTACGAGCAGTACTTC. The chain combines TRBV28 with TRBJ2-7; possible D gene TRBD1, 5 bases. V was cut by 8 bases and J by 2 bases, with 7 bases left in between. The CDR3 loop spans 11 amino acids. Germline loops: CDR1 MDHEN, CDR2 SYDVKM.

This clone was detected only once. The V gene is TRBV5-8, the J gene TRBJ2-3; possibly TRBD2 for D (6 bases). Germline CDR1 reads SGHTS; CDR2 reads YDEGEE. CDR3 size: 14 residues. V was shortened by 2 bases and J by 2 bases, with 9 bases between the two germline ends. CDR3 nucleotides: TGTGCCAGCAGCTTTCAGGGACTCACAGATACGCAGTATTTT. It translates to CASSFQGLTDTQYF. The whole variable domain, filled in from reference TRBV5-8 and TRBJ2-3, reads EAGVTQSPTHLIKTRGQQATLRCSPISGHTSVYWYQQALGLGLQFLLWYDEGEERNRGNFPPRFSGRQFPNYSSELNVNALELEDSALYLCASSFQGLTDTQYFGPGTRLTVL.

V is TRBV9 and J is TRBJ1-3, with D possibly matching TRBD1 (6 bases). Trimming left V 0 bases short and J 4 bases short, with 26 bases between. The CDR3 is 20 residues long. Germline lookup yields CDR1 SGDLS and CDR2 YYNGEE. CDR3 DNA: TGTGCCAGCAGCGTAGCTCCCGGACAGCGCAACCTTGAAATCGGAAACACCATATATTTT. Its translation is CASSVAPGQRNLEIGNTIYF.

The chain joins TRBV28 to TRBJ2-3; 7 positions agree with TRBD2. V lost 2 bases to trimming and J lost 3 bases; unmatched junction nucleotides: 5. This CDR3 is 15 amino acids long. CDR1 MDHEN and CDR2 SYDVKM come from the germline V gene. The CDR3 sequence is CASSLPGGETDTQYF. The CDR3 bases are TGTGCCAGCAGTTTACCGGGAGGAGAAACAGATACGCAGTATTTT.

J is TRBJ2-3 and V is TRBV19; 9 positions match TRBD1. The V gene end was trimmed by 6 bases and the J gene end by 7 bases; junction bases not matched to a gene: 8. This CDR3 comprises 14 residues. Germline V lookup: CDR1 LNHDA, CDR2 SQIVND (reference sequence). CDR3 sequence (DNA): TGTGCCAGTAGCCCCACAGGGGGCAGTTATACGCAGTATTTT. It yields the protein CASSPTGGSYTQYF.

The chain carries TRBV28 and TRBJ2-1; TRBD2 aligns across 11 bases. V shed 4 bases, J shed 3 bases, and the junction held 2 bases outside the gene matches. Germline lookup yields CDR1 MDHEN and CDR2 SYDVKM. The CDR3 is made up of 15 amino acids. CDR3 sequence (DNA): TGTGCCAGCAGTTCACTAGCGGGAGTCTACAATGAGCAGTTCTTC. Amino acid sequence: CASSSLAGVYNEQFF. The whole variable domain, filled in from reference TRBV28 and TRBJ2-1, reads DVKVTQSSRYLVKRTGEKVFLECVQDMDHENMFWYRQDPGLGLRLIYFSYDVKMKEKGDIPEGYSVSREKKERFSLILESASTNQTSMYLCASSSLAGVYNEQFFGPGTRLTVL.

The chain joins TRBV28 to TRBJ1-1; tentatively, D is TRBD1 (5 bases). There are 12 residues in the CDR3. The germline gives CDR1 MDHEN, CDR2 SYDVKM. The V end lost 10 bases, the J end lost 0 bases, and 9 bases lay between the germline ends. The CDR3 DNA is TGTGCCACCTCGGGGGTGAACACTGAAGCTTTCTTT. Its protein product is CATSGVNTEAFF.

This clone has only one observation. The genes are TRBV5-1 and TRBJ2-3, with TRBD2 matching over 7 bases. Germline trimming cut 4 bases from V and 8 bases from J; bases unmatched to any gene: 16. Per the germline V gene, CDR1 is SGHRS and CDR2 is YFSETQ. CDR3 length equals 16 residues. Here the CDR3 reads CASSIPSGPAAGTQYF. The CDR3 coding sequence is TGCGCCAGCAGCATCCCTAGCGGCCCGGCCGCGGGTACGCAGTATTTT.

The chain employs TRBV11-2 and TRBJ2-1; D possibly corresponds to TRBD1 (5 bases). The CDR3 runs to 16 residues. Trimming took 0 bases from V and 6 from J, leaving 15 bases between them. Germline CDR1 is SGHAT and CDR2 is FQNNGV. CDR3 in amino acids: CASSLEWGRGANEQFF. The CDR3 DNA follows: TGTGCCAGCAGCTTAGAGTGGGGTAGGGGTGCCAATGAGCAGTTCTTC.

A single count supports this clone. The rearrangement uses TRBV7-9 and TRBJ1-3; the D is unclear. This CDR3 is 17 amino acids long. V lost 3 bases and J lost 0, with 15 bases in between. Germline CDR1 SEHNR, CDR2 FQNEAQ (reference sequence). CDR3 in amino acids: CASSFPPGGPSGNTIYF. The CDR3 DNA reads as TGTGCCAGCAGCTTCCCACCGGGCGGGCCCTCTGGAAACACCATATATTTT. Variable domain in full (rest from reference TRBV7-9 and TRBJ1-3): DTGVSQNPRHKITKRGQNVTFRCDPISEHNRLYWYRQTLGQGPEFLTYFQNEAQLEKSRLLSDRFSAERPKGSFSTLEIQRTEQGDSAMYLCASSFPPGGPSGNTIYFGEGSWLTVV.

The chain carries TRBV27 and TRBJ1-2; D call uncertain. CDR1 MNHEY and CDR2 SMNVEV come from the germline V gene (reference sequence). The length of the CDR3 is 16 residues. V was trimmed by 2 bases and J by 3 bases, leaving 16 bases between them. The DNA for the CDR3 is TGTGCCAGCAGTTTAAATGGTCTGGCTTTTGACTATGGCTACACCTTC. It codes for CASSLNGLAFDYGYTF.

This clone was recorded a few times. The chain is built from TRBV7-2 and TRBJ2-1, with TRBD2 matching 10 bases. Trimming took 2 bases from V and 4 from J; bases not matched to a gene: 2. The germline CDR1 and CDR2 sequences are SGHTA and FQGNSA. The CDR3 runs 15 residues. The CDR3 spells CASSLTSGVYNEQFF. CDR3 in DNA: TGTGCCAGCAGCTTAACTAGCGGGGTATACAATGAGCAGTTCTTC.

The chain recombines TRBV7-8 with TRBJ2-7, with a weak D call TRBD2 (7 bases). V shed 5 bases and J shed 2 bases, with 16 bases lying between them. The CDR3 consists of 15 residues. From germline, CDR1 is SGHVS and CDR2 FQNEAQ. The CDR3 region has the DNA TGTGCCAGCAGCCCCGCGTGGGAGGGGGCCTACGAGCAGTACTTC. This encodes CASSPAWEGAYEQYF.

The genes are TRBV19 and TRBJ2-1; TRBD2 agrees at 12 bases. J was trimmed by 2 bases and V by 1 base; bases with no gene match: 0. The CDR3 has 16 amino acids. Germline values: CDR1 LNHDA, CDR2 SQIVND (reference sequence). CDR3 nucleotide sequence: TGTGCCAGTAGTATAGCTAGCGGGAGGGCCTACAATGAGCAGTTCTTC. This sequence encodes CASSIASGRAYNEQFF.